The clone carrying this T cell receptor beta chain showed up many times. Antigen unknown. This entry comes from a study of Graves' ophthalmopathy and Graves' hyperthyroidism. Other autoimmune diseases, uncontrolled infections, pregnancy or lactation led to the exclusion of patients. Diagnosis used clinical symptoms, serum thyroxine, TRAb, thyroid ultrasound and orbital computed tomography. RNA transcripts were the source from which TCR beta CDR3 regions were amplified. HTBI primers were used in a first-round RT-PCR, which preceded a second-round multiplex PCR. One entry per CDR3 protein, called by TCRdb with MiXCR from the multiplex PCR reads. The repertoire consists of roughly 600,000 distinct CDR3 sequences, with about two fifths occurring once and the leading ten covering approximately 4.1%. Looked up from germline, CDR1 is SQVTM and CDR2 is ANQGSEA. The CDR3 spans 13 residues. The V gene lost 3 bases and the J gene lost 0 bases, with 8 bases spanning the gap.

Study results and limitations: The majority of expanded thyroid clonotypes above 0.001 frequency also occurred in blood. Classification of ophthalmopathy versus stable hyperthyroidism by a 13-signature model yielded 85% to 90% sensitivity and just under 83% specificity.

The gene calls are TRBV29-1 and TRBJ1-1; perhaps TRBD1 as D (5 bases). Material for sequencing was peripheral blood or thyroid tissue (not recorded which). This receptor was obtained from an adult man with Graves' hyperthyroidism. In DNA, the CDR3 is TGCAGCGTTGAGACAGCGGTGAACACTGAAGCTTTCTTT. Its protein product is CSVETAVNTEAFF. Complete variable domain (other parts from reference TRBV29-1 and TRBJ1-1): SAVISQKPSRDICQRGTSLTIQCQVDSQVTMMFWYRQQPGQSLTLIATANQGSEATYESGFVIDKFPISRPNLTFSTLTVSNMSPEDSSIYLCSVETAVNTEAFFGQGTRLTVV.